This TCR beta chain was identified during a study of post-analysis software for immune sequencing data. This clonotype has just a few counts. Antigen specificity is unknown. Unique molecular identifiers were carried by the TCR beta cDNA libraries. TCRdb re-derived calls from the PCR reads in MiXCR, one entry per CDR3 protein. Here the sample spans about 810,000 distinct CDR3 sequences, roughly 58% being singletons. V was trimmed by 6 bases and J by 8 bases, leaving 11 bases between them. This CDR3 has 13 amino acids. Germline lookup yields CDR1 SEHNR and CDR2 FQNEAQ (reference sequence). Points from the study as a whole: Patients used several TRBV segments, including TRBV5-6, TRBV5-1 and TRBV20-1, more often than controls. Controls showed significantly higher normalized Chao1 diversity than did multiple sclerosis patients.

The J gene is TRBJ1-6, the V gene TRBV7-9; D is possibly TRBD1 (6 bases). Material: blood. This TCR was recovered from a girl between 5 and 17 years old with multiple sclerosis. The CDR3 nucleotides read TGTGCCAGCAGACACAGGGACCATTCACCCCTCCACTTT. The encoded protein is CASRHRDHSPLHF.